The 13 T cell receptor beta chains below were found in one sample sequenced in a study of blood T cells in healthy people across ages. Alongside a J-beta primer mix, a sample-barcoded 5' primer served in a second PCR lasting about 7 to 11 cycles. MiXCR, applied by TCRdb to the 5' RACE reads, yields one record per CDR3 protein. Here the sample spans 600,000 to 900,000 distinct CDR3 sequences, approximately 24% being singletons. A further study also used this sample, focusing on T cells of mothers and their children.

Sequenced: blood. These receptor sequences come from a boy aged 5-17 years in good health.

The V call is TRBV10-3, the J call TRBJ1-2; 7 positions match TRBD1. Trimming removed 11 bases from V and 2 bases from J; junction bases left unmatched: 8. The CDR3 extends over 13 amino acids. From germline, CDR1 is ENHRY and CDR2 SYGVKD. The CDR3 bases are TGTGCCTCTGAGGGGGGACAGAACTATGGCTACACCTTC. Translation: CASEGGQNYGYTF.

V and J are TRBV12-3 or TRBV12-4 and TRBJ2-7; D possibly corresponds to TRBD2 (6 bases). The V end was cut by 1 base, the J end by 2 bases, with 9 bases between. The CDR3 runs 14 residues. The CDR3 DNA reads as TGTGCCAGCAGTTTAGAGGCTAGCGCCTACGAGCAGTACTTC. This codes for CASSLEASAYEQYF.

The sample holds a few counts of this clonotype. The V and J genes are TRBV6-1 and TRBJ2-6; no firm D call. The ends were cut back, 2 bases at V and 1 base at J, with 9 bases in the middle. This CDR3 contains 16 residues. Germline V gives CDR1 MNHNS, CDR2 SASEGT. In DNA form, the CDR3 reads TGTGCCAGCAGTGAAAGAAGGGTGTCTGGGGCCAACGTCCTGACTTTC. It translates to CASSERRVSGANVLTF.

This clonotype came up a few times. J is TRBJ2-2 and V is TRBV28; no clear D. With 1 base removed from V and 1 base from J, the gap between germline ends came to 4 bases. CDR3 length: 14 residues. Germline CDR1 reads MDHEN; CDR2 reads SYDVKM. Written as DNA, the CDR3 is TGTGCCAGCAGTTTATCACAGAACACCGGGGAGCTGTTTTTT. This gives the protein CASSLSQNTGELFF.

The V and J genes are TRBV28 and TRBJ1-5; TRBD1 is a possible D gene (5 bases). V was clipped by 6 bases and J by 7 bases, with 13 bases between them. CDR1 is MDHEN, CDR2 SYDVKM, per germline. The CDR3 has 13 residues. CDR3 sequence reads: CASRPGVSQPQHF. CDR3 in DNA: TGTGCCAGCAGGCCGGGGGTAAGCCAGCCCCAGCATTTT.

CDR3 region: CASSPESGGSYNEQFF. As DNA, the CDR3 is TGCGCCAGCAGCCCGGAGAGCGGGGGCTCCTACAATGAGCAGTTCTTC. This rearrangement joins TRBV5-1 to TRBJ2-1, with 8 bases matching TRBD2. The germline V gene encodes CDR1 SGHRS and CDR2 YFSETQ. This CDR3 comprises 16 residues. Trimming cost V 4 bases and J 0 bases; bases outside gene matches: 6.

The chain joins TRBV5-1 to TRBJ1-2, with D perhaps TRBD1 (5 bases). The CDR3 consists of 12 residues. CDR1 SGHRS and CDR2 YFSETQ come from the germline V gene. V lost 4 bases to trimming and J lost 6 bases, with 10 bases between them. The CDR3 is CASSPGTDGYTF. CDR3 in DNA: TGCGCCAGCAGCCCCGGGACGGATGGCTACACCTTC.

There are a few counts of this clonotype. The chain employs TRBV29-1 and TRBJ1-1, with TRBD1 matching over 10 bases. V was clipped by 6 bases and J by 1 base; unmatched bases: 8. The CDR3 is 15 residues long. Germline values: CDR1 SQVTM, CDR2 ANQGSEA. The CDR3 protein is CSVPGTGASNTEAFF. For the CDR3, the DNA is TGCAGCGTCCCCGGGACAGGGGCCTCGAACACTGAAGCTTTCTTT.

This clonotype was detected only a few times. V and J are TRBV2 and TRBJ2-7; D ambiguous. Germline CDR1 SNHLY, CDR2 FYNNEI. V dropped 6 bases and J dropped 7 bases, with 22 bases sitting between them. The CDR3 consists of 15 residues. The CDR3 bases are TGTGCCAGCAGGGCTACGCTTGGCCTTGTGGGGGAGCAGTACTTC. This encodes CASRATLGLVGEQYF. Based on the CDR3 plus reference TRBV2 and TRBJ2-7, the full variable domain is EPEVTQTPSHQVTQMGQEVILRCVPISNHLYFYWYRQILGQKVEFLVSFYNNEISEKSEIFDDQFSVERPDGSNFTLKIRSTKLEDSAMYFCASRATLGLVGEQYFGPGTRLTVT.

V is TRBV6-5 and J is TRBJ2-5; TRBD2 aligns across 8 bases. The CDR3 runs 14 residues. CDR1 is MNHEY, CDR2 SVGAGI, per germline. Losses at the gene ends were 6 bases for V and 5 bases for J; bases not matched to a gene: 8. DNA of the CDR3: TGTGCCAGCAGCCTCATAGCGGGGAGTGAGACCCAGTACTTC. Its protein is CASSLIAGSETQYF.

This clonotype was observed a few times. The chain joins TRBV15 to TRBJ1-2; D gene uncertain. There are 15 residues in the CDR3. With 0 bases removed from V and 7 bases from J, the gap between germline ends came to 15 bases. Germline V gene data show CDR1 as LNHNV and CDR2 as YYDKDF (reference sequence). The CDR3 loop is CATSRELSSWVGYTF. For the CDR3, the DNA is TGTGCCACCAGCAGAGAATTATCTTCGTGGGTTGGCTACACCTTC. Full variable domain (outside the CDR3, taken from reference TRBV15 and TRBJ1-2): DAMVIQNPRYQVTQFGKPVTLSCSQTLNHNVMYWYQQKSSQAPKLLFHYYDKDFNNEADTPDNFQSRRPNTSFCFLDIRSPGLGDTAMYLCATSRELSSWVGYTFGSGTRLTVV.

The chain employs TRBV3-1 and TRBJ2-3, with 10 bases identical to TRBD2. Trimming took 4 bases from V and 6 from J; bases not matched to a gene: 7. The CDR3 contains 15 residues. The germline CDR1 and CDR2 sequences are LGHDT and YNNKEL (reference sequence). Written as DNA, the CDR3 is TGTGCCAGCAGCCGAAGCGGGGGGGCCAGGGATACGCAGTATTTT. Translating it yields CASSRSGGARDTQYF.

The CDR3 nucleotides read TGCGCCAGCAGCTTGAAGGCAGGCAAGGACGAGCAGTACTTC. Amino acids: CASSLKAGKDEQYF. This chain connects TRBV5-1 to TRBJ2-7; D is ambiguous. Per germline, CDR1 SGHRS and CDR2 YFSETQ. The CDR3 contains 14 residues. V lost 1 base and J lost 5, with 13 bases in between.